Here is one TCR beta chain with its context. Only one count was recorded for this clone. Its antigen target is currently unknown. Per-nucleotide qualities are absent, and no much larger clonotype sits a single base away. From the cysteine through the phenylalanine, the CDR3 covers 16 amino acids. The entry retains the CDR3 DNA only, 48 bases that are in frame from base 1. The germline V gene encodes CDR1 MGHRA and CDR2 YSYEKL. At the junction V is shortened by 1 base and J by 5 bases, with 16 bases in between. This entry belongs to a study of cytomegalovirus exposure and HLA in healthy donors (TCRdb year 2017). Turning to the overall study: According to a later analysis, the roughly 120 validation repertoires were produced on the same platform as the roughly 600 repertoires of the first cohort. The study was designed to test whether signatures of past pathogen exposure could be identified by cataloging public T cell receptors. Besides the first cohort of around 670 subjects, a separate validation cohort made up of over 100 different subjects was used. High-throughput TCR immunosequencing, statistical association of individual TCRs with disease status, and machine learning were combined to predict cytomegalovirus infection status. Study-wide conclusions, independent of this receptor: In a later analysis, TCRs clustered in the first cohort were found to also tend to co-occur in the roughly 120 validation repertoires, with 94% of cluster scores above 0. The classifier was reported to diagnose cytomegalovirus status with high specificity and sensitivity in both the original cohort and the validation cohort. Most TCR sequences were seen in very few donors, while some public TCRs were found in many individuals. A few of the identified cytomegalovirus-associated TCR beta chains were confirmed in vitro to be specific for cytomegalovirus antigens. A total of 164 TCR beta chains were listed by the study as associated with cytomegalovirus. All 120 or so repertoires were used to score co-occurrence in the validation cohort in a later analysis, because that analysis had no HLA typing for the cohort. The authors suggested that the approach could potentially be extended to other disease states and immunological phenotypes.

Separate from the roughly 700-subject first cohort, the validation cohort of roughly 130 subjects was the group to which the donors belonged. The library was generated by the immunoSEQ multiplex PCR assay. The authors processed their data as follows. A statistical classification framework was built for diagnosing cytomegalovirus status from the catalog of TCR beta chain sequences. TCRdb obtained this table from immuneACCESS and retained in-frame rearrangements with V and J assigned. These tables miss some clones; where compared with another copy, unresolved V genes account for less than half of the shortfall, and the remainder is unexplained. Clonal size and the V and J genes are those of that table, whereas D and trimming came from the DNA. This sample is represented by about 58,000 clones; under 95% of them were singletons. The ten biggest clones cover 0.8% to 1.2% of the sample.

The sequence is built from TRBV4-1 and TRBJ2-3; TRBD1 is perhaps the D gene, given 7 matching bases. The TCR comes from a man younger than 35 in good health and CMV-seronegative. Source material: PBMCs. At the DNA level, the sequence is TGCGCCAGCAGCCAAGTGGTAGGACAGGAGGGAGATACGCAGTATTTT. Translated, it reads CASSQVVGQEGDTQYF.